The T cell receptor (beta chain) under discussion was sequenced for a study of blood T cell repertoires in COVID-19. Study as a whole: Spain, Italy and the United States supplied samples that represented acute and convalescent COVID-19.

In the original workflow: From reference gene primer amplification, estimates of nucleated cell counts were derived. Clones were read by immunoSEQ multiplex PCR, and TCRdb kept only the in-frame ones, dropping some. The V and J calls and clone size were taken over from that table, and D and trimming were inferred from the DNA. Found here are 200,000 to 250,000 clones, approximately 84% of them singletons; the top ten hold 1.8%. Study members were between roughly 18 and 89 years old and lived in 24 US regions. The V and J ends lost 4 bases and 9 bases, in that order; junction bases with no gene match: 6. This CDR3 is built from 14 residues. Germline CDR1 LGHDT, CDR2 YNNKEL (reference sequence).

What was sequenced was PBMCs or T cells enriched from blood (not recorded which). The rearrangement joins TRBV3-1 (or the pseudogene TRBV3-2) to TRBJ1-6; 7 nucleotides line up with TRBD1. The TCR sequence derives from a man aged 60 to 69 who had recovered from COVID-19. The CDR3 DNA sequence: TGTGCCAGCAGCCGCTGGGACAGATCTTCACCCCTCCACTTT. It codes for CASSRWDRSSPLHF.